This TCR beta chain was identified during a study of cytomegalovirus exposure and HLA in healthy donors listed by TCRdb under 2017. With respect to the entire study: In an earlier analysis of several hundred of the donors, less than 350 Gb of sequence data and 100 million or so unique TCR beta sequences from 150 million to 200 million T cells were reported. Approximately 310 gigabases of sequencing data and tens of millions of unique TCR sequences were included in an early release covering around 650 HLA-typed donors. The genetic ancestry cluster associated with self-reported Caucasian donors included approximately 85% of the roughly 400 genotyped donors. The aim of the study was to test whether cataloging public T cell receptors could identify signatures of past pathogen exposure. The T cell repertoires of 666 subjects were profiled by immunosequencing and related to cytomegalovirus serostatus. A separate validation cohort of approximately 130 different subjects was used in addition to the approximately 700-subject first cohort. To predict cytomegalovirus infection status, the study combined high-throughput TCR immunosequencing, statistical association of individual TCRs with disease status, and machine learning. A later analysis re-analyzed previously published TCR beta repertoires from about 600 donors and added high-resolution HLA genotyping to study TCR occurrence patterns. Rather than using new phenotypic data, the later analysis identified candidate immune exposures from TCR beta sequences and from how often those sequences occurred across donors. To decide whether each TCR beta V gene segment behaved as functional or pseudogenic, an earlier analysis of approximately 620 of the donors relied on high-throughput TCR beta sequencing. Donor age, sex, ethnicity and CMV serostatus were compiled alongside the repertoire data. In a later genetic analysis, genome-wide SNP genotypes for about 55% of the roughly 700 donors were used, and that subset was treated as a discovery cohort. All discovery cohort repertoires had been generated using a single sequencing platform. HLA typing included class I and class II loci at four-digit resolution. The number of typed donors differed by locus: about 620-640 for A, B, C, DRB1 and DQB1; roughly 510 for DQA1; 606 for DPA1; and roughly 470 for DPB1. Because of strong linkage in the cohort, a few DR-DQ haplotypes were treated as single units for association and clustering. Among about 410 genotyped donors of the cohort, an average of about 240,000 unique TCR beta nucleotide sequences was sequenced per donor, of which about 18% were non-productive. Study-level results and caveats: The sequencing pipeline was judged likely to have produced a cluster of highly shared sequence variants as a technical artifact. At a false discovery rate of 0.05, a later analysis linked 15,000 to 20,000 TCR beta sequences to specific HLA alleles. Because HLA typing was unavailable for some donors at each locus, only the typed subset was used in association tests. Presence/absence analyses assumed roughly uniform sequencing depth across donors, an assumption that may not hold. Most TCR sequences were observed very rarely across donors, whereas some public TCRs were present in many individuals. Some IMGT-functional V segments, including TRBV6-2 and TRBV6-3, could not be told apart with the 87-base-pair reads, so those segments were excluded. Three of the identified cytomegalovirus-associated TCR beta chains were confirmed in vitro to be specific for cytomegalovirus antigens. A further reported finding was that TCR beta sequences accurately predicted the HLA-A and HLA-B alleles for most subjects in the first cohort. Only TCR beta chains were sequenced in this cohort, and the absence of alpha or paired-chain data limited detectable features. Correlated functional status among segregating V segments might be attributable to linkage disequilibrium, but an unknown experimental factor could not be ruled out. The earlier analysis of fewer than 750 of the donors excluded approximately 17 rarely observed V segments, including chromosome 9 orphons, because counts were too low. A later genetic analysis associated a missense DCLRE1C variant with V-gene and J-gene trimming of TCR beta chains, and an independent cohort replicated the association. A later analysis found that most CMV-associated TCR beta chains appeared HLA-restricted, with HLA associations seemingly driven largely by CMV exposure. Immune exposure information for the cohort was limited to CMV serostatus. Strong co-occurrence of HLA alleles, especially DR and DQ, made assigning TCR associations to individual alleles difficult. A later genetic analysis reported fewer N-insertions in productive TCRs among donors in an Asian-associated ancestry cluster than the roughly 650-donor mean. According to the authors, the approach could potentially be generalized to other disease states and immunological phenotypes. In an earlier analysis of several hundred of the donors, most TCR beta V segments were observed in productive rearrangements about 87% or about 30% of the time, broadly matching IMGT annotations. In both the original and validation cohorts, the classifier was reported to diagnose cytomegalovirus status with high specificity and sensitivity. In a later analysis, the rate of TCR association differed among HLA loci, with DRB1 alleles having the most associated TCRs and HLA-C alleles having the fewest. In a later analysis, HLA-associated TCR beta chains showed more clonal expansion and lower generation probabilities than non-associated chains that were equally common. A total of about 180 TCR beta chains were listed by the study as associated with cytomegalovirus. A later analysis reported that several top co-occurrence clusters appeared linked to parvovirus B19, influenza, CMV and Epstein-Barr virus.

About this clone itself: Which antigen it targets is not known.

Libraries were constructed by the immunoSEQ multiplex PCR assay. For the multiplex PCR, a mixture combining 60 forward primers for TCR Vbeta segments and 13 reverse primers for TCR Jbeta segments was used. The CDR3 region of rearranged TCR beta genes was amplified from genomic DNA with a multiplex PCR assay. The Illumina HiSeq System was used to sequence the amplified TCR beta libraries as 87-base-pair reads. The authors' analysis ran thus. A later analysis counted about 82 million unique TCR beta chains across the 690 or so repertoires, and some 11 million of these chains were shared by at least two donors. A nearest-neighbor algorithm error-corrected the raw reads and collapsed the reads into unique sequences, merging closely related sequences to remove PCR and sequencing errors. Alignment of CDR3 sequences to IMGT reference sequences was used to assign V, D and J gene segments. For a sequence to be retained, a match of at least six nucleotides was required to both a V gene segment and a J gene segment. Rearrangements were called productive when the CDR3 lacked stop codons and stayed in frame with V and J; all others were non-productive. Following IMGT convention, CDR3 was defined as the stretch from the second conserved V-encoded cysteine up to the conserved J-encoded phenylalanine. Sequences without an unambiguous match to a single V gene segment were excluded from the earlier analysis of several hundred of the donors. An earlier analysis of several hundred of the donors called V segments functional above 56.7% productive rearrangements and segregating when the between-donor standard deviation exceeded 5%. To diagnose cytomegalovirus status from the catalog of TCR beta chain sequences, a statistical classification framework was built. In a later analysis, TCR nucleotide sequences were compared against IMGT/GENE-DB human TR gene sequences so that V and J genes could be assigned. A later analysis assigned CDR3 sequences and most-parsimonious VDJ recombination scenarios with the TCRdist pipeline. In a later analysis, each TCR beta chain was defined by its CDR3 amino acid sequence together with its V-gene family, and reads lacking a unique V-gene family were excluded. A later analysis removed 550 to 650 highly shared, low-generation-probability nucleotide sequences to deal with suspected cross-contamination and a sequencing artifact. For each public chain, a later analysis derived a clonal expansion index from normalized ranks of inferred template counts within each repertoire. A later analysis computed generation probabilities with a VDJ recombination model fitted to out-of-frame rearrangements, and checked the results against IGoR. A later analysis scored TCR-TCR, TCR-HLA and TCR-CMV co-occurrence with hypergeometric tests, applying a repertoire-size bias correction to TCR pairs. A later analysis estimated false discovery rates by permuting HLA or CMV assignments 20 times. In a later analysis, co-occurring TCRs were grouped using DBSCAN, and TCRdist sequence similarity was added for clustering within HLA-allele-positive subsets. Co-occurrence clustering excluded repertoires with fewer than 30,000 or more than 120,000 public chains, plus five with anomalous nucleotide sharing. TCRdb re-hosts the immuneACCESS table, in-frame sequences only. Its copies lack some clones; in the studies checked, an unresolved V gene accounts for under half of them, and the cause for the rest is not known. The DNA was the basis for D and trimming; V, J and clone size are from that table. The data table for this sample lists fewer than 150,000 clones. Less than 3% of the sample is held by the ten biggest clonotypes.

Measured from the cysteine to the phenylalanine, the CDR3 is 14 residues long. Only the CDR3 portion is preserved as DNA: 42 bases, with reading frame beginning at the first base. The germline V end is reduced by 5 bases and the J end by 3 bases; junction bases left unmatched: 4. For CDR1 and CDR2, the germline V gene lists ENHRY and SYGVKD. In total, approximately 700 healthy bone marrow donors made up the cohort. At the time of sampling, all cohort members were nominally healthy, though unrecorded immune exposures were likely present. The donor was CMV seronegative and was included in the group of a few hundred seronegative cohort members. A peripheral blood sample was provided by each donor, and peripheral blood mononuclear cells were used for TCR beta sequencing. Genomic DNA extraction from the blood cell samples was performed with the Qiagen DNeasy Blood Extraction Kit.

The sequencing input was PBMCs. This clonotype was obtained from a man in his forties in good health and CMV-seronegative. The chain is assembled from TRBV10-3 and TRBJ1-1, and 9 junctional nucleotides match TRBD1. Here is the DNA: TGTGCCATCAGTAGGGACAGGGACGACACTGAAGCTTTCTTT. This is translated as CAISRDRDDTEAFF.